These 32 T cell receptor beta chains share one sample of origin, sequenced in a study of cytomegalovirus exposure and HLA in healthy donors. A multiplex PCR was run with 60 Vbeta primers and 13 Jbeta primers. Measured with immunoSEQ multiplex PCR; TCRdb has only the in-frame clones, and not every one. The sample comprises 85,000 to 95,000 clones, 70% to 80% of which are singletons, and around 20% rests with the top ten. The sequencing sample was made of PBMCs. Receptors were obtained from a man under 40 in good health and CMV-seropositive.

The rearrangement joins TRBV11-3 to TRBJ2-2; the D gene is possibly TRBD1 (6 bases). Germline V gives CDR1 SGHNT, CDR2 YENEEA. V lost 2 bases, J lost 6 bases, and 7 bases lay in between. CDR3 length: 13 amino acids. The CDR3, as DNA: TGTGCCAGCAGCTTACAGGGGTCCGGGGAGCTGTTTTTT. It specifies CASSLQGSGELFF.

The V call is TRBV5-4, the J call TRBJ2-4; perhaps TRBD1 as D (7 bases). Germline V gives CDR1 SGHNT, CDR2 YYREEE (reference sequence). This CDR3 has 16 amino acids. Deletions cut 3 bases from V and 8 bases from J, with 21 bases between. The CDR3 DNA reads TGTGCCAGCAGCTCAGGACAGGCGGGGCTCAAGGACATTCAGTACTTC. Its translation: CASSSGQAGLKDIQYF.

Here the CDR3 DNA reads TGTGCCAGCACCTTCGGAGAGGGGGGGTCACCCCTCCACTTT. It codes for CASTFGEGGSPLHF. The V gene is TRBV7-9, the J gene TRBJ1-6, with D perhaps matching TRBD1 (6 bases). In germline, CDR1 is SEHNR, CDR2 FQNEAQ (reference sequence). This CDR3 spans 14 amino acids. V lost 7 bases, J lost 10 bases, and 17 bases lay in between.

V and J are TRBV14 and TRBJ1-2; D is possibly TRBD1 (5 bases). Trimming shortened V by 0 bases and J by 7 bases, and 9 bases separated the two germline ends. Looked up from germline, CDR1 is SGHDN and CDR2 is FVKESK. The CDR3 contains 13 residues. CDR3 DNA sequence: TGTGCCAGCAGCCAAGAAATAGGGGTTGGCTACACCTTC. Protein product: CASSQEIGVGYTF.

This clone showed up just a few times. The CDR3 reads CASSLRWRGPNLNQPQHF. The CDR3, as DNA: TGTGCCAGCAGTTTAAGGTGGCGGGGCCCCAATCTTAATCAGCCCCAGCATTTT. V and J are TRBV28 and TRBJ1-5, with D possibly being TRBD1 (5 bases). V dropped 2 bases and J dropped 4 bases, with 21 bases sitting between them. The CDR3 sequence is 18 residues long. Germline-derived CDR1 and CDR2 are MDHEN and SYDVKM.

The V call is TRBV30, the J call TRBJ1-2, with a possible D match to TRBD1 (6 bases). The CDR3 sequence is 12 residues long. Per the germline V gene, CDR1 is GTSNPN and CDR2 is SVGIG (reference sequence). V was pared by 6 bases and J by 6 bases, with 14 bases between. The CDR3 loop reads CACALGGDGYTF. In DNA, the CDR3 is TGTGCCTGCGCCTTAGGGGGGGATGGCTACACCTTC.

V and J are TRBV11-3 and TRBJ2-3, with 7 positions matching TRBD2. This CDR3 has 15 amino acids. Germline V gene sequence: CDR1 SGHNT, CDR2 YENEEA. V gave up 5 bases and J gave up 1 base; unmatched junction bases: 6. CDR3 in amino acids: CASSLRAGGTDTQYF. In nucleotides, the CDR3 is TGTGCCAGCAGCCTCCGGGCGGGGGGCACAGATACGCAGTATTTT. Based on the CDR3 plus reference TRBV11-3 and TRBJ2-3, the full variable domain is EAGVVQSPRYKIIEKKQPVAFWCNPISGHNTLYWYLQNLGQGPELLIRYENEEAVDDSQLPKDRFSAERLKGVDSTLKIQPAELGDSAVYLCASSLRAGGTDTQYFGPGTRLTVL.

This clone was seen only a few times. The rearrangement joins TRBV27 to TRBJ2-7, with a weak D call TRBD2 (6 bases). Germline V gene sequence: CDR1 MNHEY, CDR2 SMNVEV (reference sequence). The CDR3 loop spans 16 amino acids. V dropped 5 bases and J dropped 2 bases, with 19 bases sitting between them. CDR3 DNA sequence: TGTGCCAGCAGTAGAACGTCGGGAGACATCACCTACGAGCAGTACTTC. It codes for CASSRTSGDITYEQYF.

The chain carries TRBV5-8 and TRBJ2-7; 9 bases are a match to TRBD2. V lost 4 bases and J lost 0; bases outside the gene matches: 5. Germline assignment: CDR1 SGHTS and CDR2 YDEGEE. The CDR3 runs to 15 residues. CDR3 sequence (DNA): TGTGCCAGCAGCCCTCTAGCGGGGAGCTCCTACGAGCAGTACTTC. Amino acid sequence: CASSPLAGSSYEQYF.

For this clone: Compared with germline, one end of the junction differs, possibly owing to a read error. The J gene is TRBJ2-7, the V gene TRBV7-9; D possibly corresponds to TRBD1 (6 bases). CDR3 length: 12 amino acids. In germline, CDR1 is SEHNR, CDR2 FQNEAQ (reference sequence). The chain's CDR3 is CSSSLPQGQQYF. The DNA for the CDR3 is TGTTCCAGCAGCTTACCACAGGGACAGCAGTACTTC.

The chain recombines TRBV6-5 with TRBJ2-1, with 7 bases aligning to TRBD2. The germline V gene encodes CDR1 MNHEY and CDR2 SVGAGI. V trimming: 5 bases; J trimming: 8 bases; junction bases outside the gene matches: 9. CDR3 length: 14 amino acids. The CDR3 loop is CASSLRGVRDEQFF. DNA of the CDR3: TGTGCCAGCAGTCTCCGGGGGGTGAGGGATGAGCAGTTCTTC.

The chain recombines TRBV6-6 with TRBJ1-3; perhaps TRBD1 as D (5 bases). The CDR3 extends over 15 amino acids. Trimming pared 6 bases from V and 2 bases from J, leaving 14 bases between. Per germline, CDR1 MNHNY and CDR2 SVGAGI (reference sequence). In nucleotides, the CDR3 is TGTGCCAGCAGCTGGGGGGGAGACACTGGAAACACCATATATTTT. Its protein is CASSWGGDTGNTIYF.

Only a few counts were recorded for this clone. The V and J genes are TRBV7-9 and TRBJ1-1, with 11 bases that match TRBD1. The CDR3 runs to 15 residues. Per germline, CDR1 SEHNR and CDR2 FQNEAQ (reference sequence). V shed 6 bases and J 1 base; nucleotides not matched to a gene: 4. This CDR3 is CASRSGTGGNTEAFF. Here the CDR3 DNA reads TGTGCCAGCAGGTCGGGGACAGGGGGGAACACTGAAGCTTTCTTT.

The chain combines TRBV27 with TRBJ1-5; D might be TRBD1 (6 bases). The CDR3 sequence is 15 residues long. Germline assignment: CDR1 MNHEY and CDR2 SMNVEV (reference sequence). The ends were cut back, 2 bases at V and 6 bases at J, with 14 bases in the middle. CDR3 nucleotide sequence: TGTGCCAGCAGTTTACAAGGACAGCCGGGTCAGCCCCAGCATTTT. The encoded protein is CASSLQGQPGQPQHF.

The chain joins TRBV5-4 to TRBJ1-1, with D uncertain. Germline values: CDR1 SGHNT, CDR2 YYREEE (reference sequence). The V end lost 1 base, the J end lost 1 base, and 5 bases lay between the germline ends. The CDR3 is 13 residues long. The CDR3 DNA is TGTGCCAGCAGCTTGAGCCCGAACACTGAAGCTTTCTTT. This encodes CASSLSPNTEAFF.

V usage is TRBV29-1 and J usage is TRBJ2-5, with D perhaps matching TRBD2 (7 bases). This CDR3 spans 13 amino acids. V was shortened by 6 bases and J by 4 bases, with 15 bases between the two germline ends. The V gene's germline CDR1 is SQVTM and CDR2 ANQGSEA. The CDR3 reads CSVRGGSGETQYF. In DNA form, the CDR3 reads TGCAGCGTCAGGGGCGGGAGCGGAGAGACCCAGTACTTC. The whole variable domain, filled in from reference TRBV29-1 and TRBJ2-5, reads SAVISQKPSRDICQRGTSLTIQCQVDSQVTMMFWYRQQPGQSLTLIATANQGSEATYESGFVIDKFPISRPNLTFSTLTVSNMSPEDSSIYLCSVRGGSGETQYFGPGTRLLVL.

The gene calls are TRBV29-1 and TRBJ2-1; D might be TRBD1 (5 bases). Looked up from germline, CDR1 is SQVTM and CDR2 is ANQGSEA. This CDR3 is 15 amino acids long. V was trimmed by 7 bases and J by 4 bases, leaving 20 bases between them. This CDR3 reads CSADSGAYTYNEQFF. The CDR3 region has the DNA TGCAGCGCCGATAGTGGGGCGTATACGTACAATGAGCAGTTCTTC.

The V and J genes are TRBV29-1 and TRBJ2-7, with no clear D. V lost 4 bases to trimming and J lost 6 bases, with 10 bases between them. This CDR3 has 11 amino acids. The germline V gene has CDR1 SQVTM and CDR2 ANQGSEA. The CDR3 loop reads CSVVGGGEQYF. Here the CDR3 DNA reads TGCAGCGTTGTAGGCGGCGGCGAGCAGTACTTC.

This chain connects TRBV5-1 to TRBJ1-1; D possibly corresponds to TRBD1 (6 bases). With 5 bases removed from V and 0 bases from J, the gap between germline ends came to 14 bases. The CDR3 runs to 15 residues. Germline CDR1 is SGHRS and CDR2 is YFSETQ. CDR3 DNA sequence: TGCGCCAGCAGGAGAACGGACAGCGTGAACACTGAAGCTTTCTTT. Its protein product is CASRRTDSVNTEAFF.

This clone came up a few times. The CDR3: CASSLDPAGEGEQFF. CDR3 nucleotides: TGCGCCAGCAGCTTGGATCCAGCGGGGGAGGGTGAGCAGTTCTTC. The V call is TRBV5-1, the J call TRBJ2-1, with TRBD2 identical over 8 bases. After removal of 0 bases from V and 9 bases from J, the junction contained 8 bases not matched to a gene. The germline gives CDR1 SGHRS, CDR2 YFSETQ. CDR3 size: 15 residues.

The CDR3 DNA reads TGTGCCAGCAGCTTCGGGGGACTCACAGATACGCAGTATTTT. This sequence encodes CASSFGGLTDTQYF. This rearrangement joins TRBV5-4 to TRBJ2-3, with D perhaps TRBD2 (6 bases). Germline V CDR1 and CDR2: SGHNT, YYREEE (reference sequence). V lost 2 bases and J 2 bases, leaving 9 bases between the germline ends. The CDR3 runs to 14 residues.

This clone was seen a few times. J is TRBJ2-1 and V is TRBV5-4, with 10 bases fitting TRBD1. The V and J ends lost 3 bases and 4 bases, in that order; junction bases with no gene match: 7. The germline gives CDR1 SGHNT, CDR2 YYREEE (reference sequence). The CDR3 covers 16 residues. CDR3 sequence (DNA): TGTGCCAGCAGCTCGGCCGGACAGGGGGGATACAATGAGCAGTTCTTC. It codes for CASSSAGQGGYNEQFF.

Only a few counts were recorded for this clone. The CDR3 region is CASSSDADSMSNQPQHF. CDR3 in DNA: TGTGCCAGCAGTTCCGATGCGGACAGTATGAGCAATCAGCCCCAGCATTTT. The chain has TRBV28 and TRBJ1-5; a weak D match, TRBD1 (6 bases). The CDR3 runs to 17 residues. The germline CDR1 and CDR2 sequences are MDHEN and SYDVKM. The V end lost 4 bases, the J end lost 1 base, and 17 bases lay between the germline ends.

This rearrangement joins TRBV6-1 to TRBJ1-5; 10 bases map to TRBD1. Germline CDR1 MNHNS, CDR2 SASEGT. The CDR3 sequence is 15 residues long. The V and J ends lost 5 bases and 1 base, in that order; junction bases with no gene match: 2. The CDR3 DNA is TGTGCCAGCAGTTTGGGACAGGGGAGCAATCAGCCCCAGCATTTT. It codes for CASSLGQGSNQPQHF.

This chain connects TRBV9 to TRBJ1-1; D is unresolved. The germline gives CDR1 SGDLS, CDR2 YYNGEE. Trimming cost V 4 bases and J 0 bases, with 13 bases left between them. CDR3 length: 15 residues. The CDR3 loop is CASSPRGNMNTEAFF. CDR3 coding DNA: TGTGCCAGCAGCCCGCGAGGGAACATGAACACTGAAGCTTTCTTT.

The CDR3 coding sequence is TGCGCCAGCAGCTCCAGGGACAGGGGGAATTCACCCCTCCACTTT. This translates into CASSSRDRGNSPLHF. V and J are TRBV5-1 and TRBJ1-6; TRBD1 matches 11 bases. The germline V gene encodes CDR1 SGHRS and CDR2 YFSETQ. After removal of 3 bases from V and 7 bases from J, the junction contained 3 bases not matched to a gene. This CDR3 is built from 15 residues.

V usage is TRBV2 and J usage is TRBJ2-3; D gene ambiguous. Germline CDR1 and CDR2: SNHLY and FYNNEI. CDR3 size: 13 residues. The germline V and J ends were trimmed by 4 bases and 6 bases, with 11 bases remaining between them. CDR3 sequence: CASSGLEIDTQYF. As DNA, the CDR3 is TGTGCCAGCAGTGGTCTAGAAATCGATACGCAGTATTTT.

This clone has more than one count but fewer than ten. The chain joins TRBV10-3 to TRBJ2-7, with D possibly TRBD1 on 6 matching bases. CDR1 and CDR2 from the germline V gene are ENHRY and SYGVKD. The CDR3 runs to 14 residues. The V and J ends lost 11 bases and 2 bases respectively, with 19 bases between them. CDR3 sequence reads: CAATTGQNTYEQYF. The CDR3 DNA sequence: TGTGCCGCCACTACAGGACAGAACACCTACGAGCAGTACTTC.

In its sample, this clone was seen a few times. The chain's CDR3 is CASSWGAGGDQPQHF. The CDR3 DNA reads as TGTGCCAGTAGTTGGGGGGCAGGGGGCGATCAGCCCCAGCATTTT. The rearrangement joins TRBV19 to TRBJ1-5, with TRBD1 matching 8 bases. Trimming at V came to 5 bases and at J to 5 bases, leaving 8 bases not matched to a gene. Germline lookup yields CDR1 LNHDA and CDR2 SQIVND (reference sequence). The CDR3 runs 15 residues.

This chain joins TRBV5-6 and TRBJ2-3, with D perhaps matching TRBD2 (5 bases). With 0 bases removed from V and 2 bases from J, the gap between germline ends came to 10 bases. This CDR3 is built from 15 residues. Germline V gives CDR1 SGHDT, CDR2 YYEEEE. The CDR3 bases are TGTGCCAGCAGCTTGGAGGGAGCAGTCACAGATACGCAGTATTTT. As protein: CASSLEGAVTDTQYF.

The V gene is TRBV7-6, the J gene TRBJ2-1, with D possibly TRBD1 on 10 matching bases. The length of the CDR3 is 20 residues. The V end was cut by 6 bases, the J end by 8 bases, with 35 bases between. Germline V lookup: CDR1 SGHVS, CDR2 FNYEAQ. The CDR3 here is CASSPRDRGTAGGPQDEQFF. Here the CDR3 DNA reads TGTGCCAGCAGTCCTCGGGACAGGGGAACGGCGGGAGGGCCTCAGGATGAGCAGTTCTTC. Full variable domain (missing parts from reference TRBV7-6 and TRBJ2-1): GAGVSQSPRYKVTKRGQDVALRCDPISGHVSLYWYRQALGQGPEFLTYFNYEAQQDKSGLPNDRFSAERPEGSISTLTIQRTEQRDSAMYRCASSPRDRGTAGGPQDEQFFGPGTRLTVL.

The V call is TRBV12-5, the J call TRBJ1-5; 10 bases fit TRBD1. Germline CDR1 and CDR2: LGHNT and FRNRAP. The CDR3 contains 16 residues. V lost 6 bases to trimming and J lost 3 bases; unmatched junction nucleotides: 8. CDR3 in amino acids: CASGPGQGPYNQPQHF. The CDR3 DNA reads as TGTGCTAGTGGACCGGGACAGGGGCCTTACAATCAGCCCCAGCATTTT.